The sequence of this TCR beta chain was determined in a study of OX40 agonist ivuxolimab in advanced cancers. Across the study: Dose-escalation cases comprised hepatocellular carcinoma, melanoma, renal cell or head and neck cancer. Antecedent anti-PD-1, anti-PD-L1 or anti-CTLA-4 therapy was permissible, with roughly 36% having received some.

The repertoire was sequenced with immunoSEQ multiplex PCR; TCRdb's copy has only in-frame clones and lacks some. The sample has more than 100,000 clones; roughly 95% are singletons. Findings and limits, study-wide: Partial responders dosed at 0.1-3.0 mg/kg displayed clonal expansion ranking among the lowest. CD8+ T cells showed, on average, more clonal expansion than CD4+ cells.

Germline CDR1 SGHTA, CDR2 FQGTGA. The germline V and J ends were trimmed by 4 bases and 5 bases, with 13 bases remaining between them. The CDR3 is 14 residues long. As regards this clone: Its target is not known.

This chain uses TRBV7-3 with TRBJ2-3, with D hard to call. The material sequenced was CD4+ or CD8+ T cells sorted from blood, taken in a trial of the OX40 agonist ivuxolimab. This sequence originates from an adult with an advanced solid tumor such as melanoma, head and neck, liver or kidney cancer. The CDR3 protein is CASSSPRVGDTQYF. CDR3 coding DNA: TGTGCCAGCAGCTCCCCTAGGGTCGGAGATACGCAGTATTTT.